The 10 T cell receptor beta chains below were found in one sample sequenced in a study of graft-versus-host responses after intestinal transplantation. No antigen has been assigned to these receptors. Generated by immunoSEQ multiplex PCR, the TCRdb table keeps only in-frame clones and is missing some. Among around 120,000 clones listed, 85% to 95% were seen once. The specimen comprised unstimulated CD8+ T cells sorted from spleen or lymph node cells, sampled before intestinal transplant. The origin of the receptors is a human donor who received an intestinal transplant.

The gene calls are TRBV27 and TRBJ2-2, with D uncertain. This CDR3 is 12 amino acids long. Germline lookup yields CDR1 MNHEY and CDR2 SMNVEV (reference sequence). Trimming removed 3 bases from V and 4 bases from J, with 3 bases in between. In DNA form, the CDR3 reads TGTGCCAGCAGTTTTCTCACCGGGGAGCTGTTTTTT. Encoded protein: CASSFLTGELFF.

The chain couples TRBV19 to TRBJ2-1; D is ambiguous. The CDR3 runs 14 residues. Trimming shortened V by 4 bases and J by 6 bases, and 13 bases separated the two germline ends. Germline-derived CDR1 and CDR2 are LNHDA and SQIVND (reference sequence). Here the CDR3 reads CASSTGSISNEQFF. CDR3 nucleotide sequence: TGTGCCAGTAGTACGGGCAGTATAAGCAATGAGCAGTTCTTC.

The rearrangement uses TRBV9 and TRBJ2-1, with TRBD2 identical over 9 bases. CDR3 length equals 14 residues. Germline V gene sequence: CDR1 SGDLS, CDR2 YYNGEE. The ends lost 0 bases at V and 8 bases at J; junction bases unmatched: 3. CDR3 region: CASSVVWTSDEQFF. The CDR3 DNA is TGTGCCAGCAGCGTAGTTTGGACTAGCGATGAGCAGTTCTTC.

V and J are TRBV7-6 and TRBJ2-2; weak D call: TRBD2 (5 bases). Trimming took off 6 bases at V and 4 bases at J, with 12 bases between the two ends. The CDR3 is 14 amino acids. Germline assignment: CDR1 SGHVS and CDR2 FNYEAQ. The CDR3 is CASRPTRGTGELFF. DNA for the CDR3: TGTGCCAGCAGACCGACCCGGGGCACCGGGGAGCTGTTTTTT.

The chain has TRBV28 and TRBJ1-2, with TRBD1 as a possible D gene (5 bases). This CDR3 has 15 amino acids. CDR1 and CDR2 from the germline V gene are MDHEN and SYDVKM. Trimming removed 6 bases at V and 3 bases at J, with 17 bases between. CDR3 residues: CASSPEAGPYYGYTF. For the CDR3, the DNA is TGTGCCAGCAGCCCCGAGGCAGGGCCATACTATGGCTACACCTTC.

V and J are TRBV29-1 and TRBJ1-3, with D perhaps TRBD1 (6 bases). Per germline, CDR1 SQVTM and CDR2 ANQGSEA. V lost 0 bases to trimming and J lost 1 base, with 10 bases between them. This CDR3 is 15 amino acids long. The CDR3, as DNA: TGCAGCGTTGAAGACAGGGGCATTTCTGGAAACACCATATATTTT. This encodes CSVEDRGISGNTIYF.

This clone was observed once. The chain's CDR3 is CASSFSGNYEQYF. The DNA of the CDR3 is TGTGCCAGCAGCTTTAGCGGGAACTACGAGCAGTACTTC. The rearrangement joins TRBV27 to TRBJ2-5, with 8 bases fitting TRBD2. The J call could be wrong; TRBJ2-7 is a better fit for the DNA end. Germline values: CDR1 MNHEY, CDR2 SMNVEV (reference sequence). The CDR3 is made up of 13 amino acids.

The chain uses TRBV7-9 and TRBJ2-1; a weak D match, TRBD1 (5 bases). Trimming left V 4 bases short and J 6 bases short, with 10 bases between. The CDR3 is 13 residues long. Germline assignment: CDR1 SEHNR and CDR2 FQNEAQ (reference sequence). The CDR3 coding sequence is TGTGCCAGCAGCTCTCAGGGTTTCAATGAGCAGTTCTTC. It codes for CASSSQGFNEQFF. Using reference TRBV7-9 and TRBJ2-1 for the parts outside the CDR3, the full variable domain is DTGVSQNPRHKITKRGQNVTFRCDPISEHNRLYWYRQTLGQGPEFLTYFQNEAQLEKSRLLSDRFSAERPKGSFSTLEIQRTEQGDSAMYLCASSSQGFNEQFFGPGTRLTVL.

V and J are TRBV28 and TRBJ2-5; 7 bases are a match to TRBD1. CDR1 and CDR2 (germline): MDHEN, SYDVKM. V dropped 2 bases and J dropped 4; count of bases not matched to a gene: 7. This CDR3 is built from 15 residues. The CDR3 DNA sequence: TGTGCCAGCAGTTTACTCCGGGGACAGCTAGAGACCCAGTACTTC. Its translation: CASSLLRGQLETQYF.

This clone was found once. The genes are TRBV6-5 and TRBJ1-4; possible D gene TRBD1, 5 bases. The CDR3 has 12 amino acids. V lost 8 bases and J lost 7, with 11 bases in between. The V gene's germline CDR1 is MNHEY and CDR2 SVGAGI. The CDR3 protein is CASGGGIEKLFF. The CDR3, as DNA: TGTGCCAGCGGCGGGGGGATTGAAAAACTGTTTTTT.